The 20 T cell receptor beta chains given below trace back to one sample, sequenced in a study of T cell clusters in autoimmune cytopenias. One tube held mixed TRB-A and TRB-B primer pools for touch-down PCR. Reprocessing the multiplex PCR reads, TCRdb reports a single entry for every CDR3 protein and omits DNA. This sample's table has 3,500 to 4,000 distinct CDR3 sequences. Tens of thousands of genome equivalents of blood DNA were amplified for TRB. This same sample was also taken into another study, of T cell repertoires in aging, cancer and after chemotherapy.

Sequencing input: peripheral blood. The receptors here all came from a human donor in good health.

The chain is built from TRBV30 and TRBJ1-6; there is no DNA to check the TCRdb D call of TRBD1. This CDR3 spans 16 amino acids. Germline CDR1 and CDR2: GTSNPN and SVGIG (reference sequence). The CDR3 protein is CAWSVQGAADNSPLHF.

By frequency, this clonotype registers medium-sized. CDR3 in amino acids: CATSRETGSYNEQFF. The chain employs TRBV15 and TRBJ2-1; TCRdb lists TRBD1, though no DNA is available to test this call. From germline, CDR1 is LNHNV and CDR2 YYDKDF (reference sequence). CDR3 length: 15 residues.

The chain is built from TRBV5-1 and TRBJ2-2; with no DNA, the TCRdb D assignment of TRBD1 cannot be verified. Germline values: CDR1 SGHRS, CDR2 YFSETQ. The CDR3 is 15 amino acids. The CDR3: CASSPATGPTGELFF.

J is TRBJ2-7 and V is TRBV28; with no DNA, the TCRdb D assignment of TRBD1 cannot be verified. The CDR3 length is 12 residues. The germline CDR1 and CDR2 sequences are MDHEN and SYDVKM. CDR3 residues: CASSPWTDEQYF.

The chain uses TRBV4-3 and TRBJ2-7; TCRdb's D gene call, TRBD1, goes unchecked for lack of DNA. The V gene's germline CDR1 is LGHNA and CDR2 YSLEER. CDR3 size: 15 residues. The CDR3 sequence: CASSQEVGGPYEQYF.

This clonotype is identified as medium-sized from frequency. The chain joins TRBV19 to TRBJ2-2; the D call of TRBD2 rests on TCRdb alone, since no DNA is present to check it. Germline V gene lookup returns CDR1 LNHDA and CDR2 SQIVND (reference sequence). This CDR3 has 17 amino acids. CDR3 in amino acids: CASKPTSGRKNTGELFF.

This clonotype counts as medium-sized by frequency. The V call is TRBV6-2 or TRBV6-3, the J call TRBJ2-7. Germline values: CDR1 MNHEY, CDR2 SVGEGT. The CDR3 has 13 residues. CDR3 in amino acids: CASSYLERHEQYF.

This rearrangement joins TRBV20-1 to TRBJ1-4; TCRdb lists TRBD1, though no DNA is available to test this call. The CDR3 loop spans 15 amino acids. Germline V gene data show CDR1 as DFQATT and CDR2 as SNEGSKA (reference sequence). The CDR3 loop reads CSARRGREANEKLFF.

V usage is TRBV19 and J usage is TRBJ2-1; as DNA is missing, the TRBD1 call by TCRdb cannot be tested. The CDR3 covers 14 residues. Germline CDR1 and CDR2: LNHDA and SQIVND (reference sequence). The CDR3 sequence: CASSTPGSYNEQFF.

The V call is TRBV7-2, the J call TRBJ1-1; TCRdb returns TRBD1, unconfirmable since there is no DNA. The CDR3 has 14 residues. Germline CDR1 reads SGHTA; CDR2 reads FQGNSA. Here the CDR3 reads CASSLGGIGTEAFF.

This clonotype is called large (0.1 to 1%) based on its frequency. The chain couples TRBV7-9 to TRBJ1-1; checking the TCRdb D call of TRBD1 is not possible without DNA. The CDR3 contains 14 residues. Per germline, CDR1 SEHNR and CDR2 FQNEAQ (reference sequence). CDR3 protein: CASSLGGTVSDAFF.

This clonotype registers large by frequency. The chain joins TRBV30 to TRBJ1-1. The CDR3 sequence is 11 residues long. The germline V gene has CDR1 GTSNPN and CDR2 SVGIG (reference sequence). CDR3 sequence: CAWTWNTEAFF. Filled out from reference TRBV30 and TRBJ1-1, the complete variable domain reads SQTIHQWPATLVQPVGSPLSLECTVEGTSNPNLYWYRQAAGRGLQLLFYSVGIGQISSEVPQNLSASRPQDRQFILSSKKLLLSDSGFYLCAWTWNTEAFFGQGTRLTVV.

The genes are TRBV6-5 and TRBJ2-2; TCRdb names TRBD2, which stays unverified in the absence of DNA. The CDR3 has 18 amino acids. CDR1 MNHEY and CDR2 SVGAGI come from the germline V gene. The CDR3 spells CASSYSYVRAEDTGELFF.

This clonotype is identified as medium-sized from frequency. The CDR3 reads CASSTTGYTGELFF. The V call is TRBV19, the J call TRBJ2-2; TCRdb outputs TRBD1, but without DNA this stays unchecked. Germline CDR1 reads LNHDA; CDR2 reads SQIVND (reference sequence). This CDR3 region has 14 residues.

The chain couples TRBV14 to TRBJ1-4; TCRdb proposes TRBD1, but this gene call is untestable without DNA. Germline-derived CDR1 and CDR2 are SGHDN and FVKESK. The CDR3 is 15 residues long. The CDR3 loop is CASSQAGVTNEKLFF.

By frequency, this clonotype registers medium-sized. V is TRBV6-2 or TRBV6-3 and J is TRBJ2-3; the TCRdb call, TRBD2, lacks DNA for checking. CDR1 is MNHEY and CDR2 is SVGEGT in the germline V gene. The CDR3 runs to 15 residues. The CDR3 reads CASSYGLAGVDTQYF.

The rearrangement links TRBV6-5 to TRBJ2-5; checking the TCRdb D call of TRBD2 is not possible without DNA. CDR3 length: 15 amino acids. From germline, CDR1 is MNHEY and CDR2 SVGAGI. CDR3 amino acids: CASSTGVGYQETQYF.

By frequency, this clonotype is medium-sized. The chain couples TRBV18 to TRBJ2-6. CDR3 length: 18 residues. Looked up from germline, CDR1 is KGHSH and CDR2 is LQKENI. This CDR3 reads CASSPRGGIFSGANVLTF.

This clonotype counts as medium-sized by frequency. The chain recombines TRBV19 with TRBJ1-1; the TCRdb call, TRBD1, lacks DNA for checking. The CDR3 totals 14 residues. Germline V lookup: CDR1 LNHDA, CDR2 SQIVND (reference sequence). The CDR3 here is CASIRRGEDTEAFF.

CDR3 in amino acids: CASSPQRTGGYTIYF. The V and J genes are TRBV4-3 and TRBJ1-3; TCRdb's D call of TRBD1 is untestable without DNA. This CDR3 region has 15 residues. CDR1 is LGHNA and CDR2 is YSLEER in the germline V gene.